The T cell receptor beta chain under discussion was sequenced for a study of blood T cell repertoires in COVID-19. Assay used: immunoSEQ multiplex PCR; TCRdb lists only in-frame clones, some missing. Of around 76,000 clones listed, around 84% are singletons. This CDR3 comprises 15 residues. Germline CDR1 reads SGHNT; CDR2 reads YYREEE (reference sequence). V lost 3 bases to trimming and J lost 5 bases; unmatched junction nucleotides: 7. The clonotype originates from a woman in her 70s with acute or convalescent COVID-19. V usage is TRBV5-4 and J usage is TRBJ1-1; 10 bases are shared with TRBD1. Sequencing input: peripheral blood. The chain's CDR3 is CASSSDRGRGTEAFF. For the CDR3, the DNA is TGTGCCAGCAGCTCCGACAGGGGGCGCGGGACTGAAGCTTTCTTT.